This T cell receptor beta chain was captured in a study of OX40 agonist ivuxolimab in advanced cancers. CDR1 is SNHLY and CDR2 is FYNNEI in the germline V gene. The CDR3 is 14 amino acids. V lost 7 bases and J lost 2, with 11 bases in between. Here immunoSEQ multiplex PCR was the method, and the copy in TCRdb shows in-frame clones only, minus some. This table holds about 70,000 clones, roughly four fifths found once. The chain is built from TRBV2 and TRBJ1-4, with TRBD1 as a possible D gene (5 bases). This receptor was obtained from an adult with an advanced solid tumor such as melanoma, head and neck, liver or kidney cancer. Sample: CD4+ or CD8+ T cells sorted from blood, taken in a trial of the OX40 agonist ivuxolimab. The CDR3 reads CASKEGTTNEKLFF. The DNA for the CDR3 is TGTGCCAGCAAAGAGGGGACCACTAATGAAAAACTGTTTTTT.